These 28 T cell receptor beta chains originate from one sample sequenced in a study of OX40 agonist ivuxolimab in advanced cancers. Library preparation employed the immunoSEQ multiplex PCR assay. TCRdb took this table from immuneACCESS and kept in-frame rearrangements with V and J called. Such tables lack part of the clones; where checked against another copy, unresolved V genes explain under half of the gap, and the rest is unexplained. The sample table records some 80,000 clones; over 70% of these occur just once. The top ten clonotypes cover 0.45% to 0.7% of the sample. The source was CD4+ or CD8+ T cells sorted from blood, collected in a trial of the OX40 agonist ivuxolimab. These receptors all stem from an adult with an advanced solid tumor such as melanoma, head and neck, liver or kidney cancer.

The chain employs TRBV19 and TRBJ2-2, with 8 bases that match TRBD1. CDR3 length equals 17 residues. The ends lost 3 bases at V and 4 bases at J; junction bases unmatched: 10. The germline gives CDR1 LNHDA, CDR2 SQIVND (reference sequence). The CDR3 sequence: CASSIDVRTGTTGELFF. CDR3 DNA sequence: TGTGCCAGTAGTATCGACGTAAGGACAGGGACCACCGGGGAGCTGTTTTTT.

The rearrangement joins TRBV5-4 to TRBJ2-7; 7 bases are a match to TRBD2. This CDR3 is 16 amino acids long. V shed 5 bases and J 7 bases; nucleotides not matched to a gene: 18. Germline V CDR1 and CDR2: SGHNT, YYREEE (reference sequence). This CDR3 reads CASRNVRASGAEEQYF. Written as DNA, the CDR3 is TGTGCCAGCAGGAACGTCCGGGCGAGCGGGGCTGAAGAGCAGTACTTC. The variable domain in full, with the rest retrieved from reference TRBV5-4 and TRBJ2-7, is ETGVTQSPTHLIKTRGQQVTLRCSSQSGHNTVSWYQQALGQGPQFIFQYYREEENGRGNFPPRFSGLQFPNYSSELNVNALELDDSALYLCASRNVRASGAEEQYFGPGTRLTVT.

V usage is TRBV11-2 and J usage is TRBJ1-2, with a possible D match to TRBD1 (5 bases). Germline V gives CDR1 SGHAT, CDR2 FQNNGV. The V end was cut by 4 bases, the J end by 2 bases, with 14 bases between. The length of the CDR3 is 15 residues. In nucleotides, the CDR3 is TGTGCCAGCAGCTCAATCCGGGACCTCAACTATGGCTACACCTTC. Translating it yields CASSSIRDLNYGYTF.

This sequence joins TRBV12-5 and TRBJ2-1, with 9 nucleotides matching TRBD2. Unmatched junction bases numbered 6, after V lost 4 bases and J lost 8 bases. Germline V gene lookup returns CDR1 LGHNT and CDR2 FRNRAP. The CDR3 extends over 14 amino acids. This CDR3 is CASGSGTSSDEQFF. The CDR3 DNA follows: TGTGCTAGTGGTTCCGGGACTAGCTCGGATGAGCAGTTCTTC.

This chain uses TRBV6-5 with TRBJ1-1; possibly TRBD1 for D (5 bases). The V gene's germline CDR1 is MNHEY and CDR2 SVGAGI. Trimming took off 5 bases at V and 5 bases at J, with 15 bases between the two ends. The CDR3 has 14 residues. The CDR3 sequence: CASSTPLGGTEAFF. The CDR3 coding sequence is TGTGCCAGCAGTACCCCGTTGGGGGGAACTGAAGCTTTCTTT.

DNA for the CDR3: TGTGCCAGCAGGTGGCAGGGGGACACCGGGGAGCTGTTTTTT. Protein sequence: CASRWQGDTGELFF. The J gene is TRBJ2-2, the V gene TRBV7-3; 7 nucleotides line up with TRBD1. Germline values: CDR1 SGHTA, CDR2 FQGTGA. The CDR3 covers 14 residues. The ends lost 6 bases at V and 3 bases at J; junction bases unmatched: 4.

This CDR3 reads CASSLGTSGAFTDTQYF. The CDR3 nucleotides are TGTGCCAGCAGTTTAGGGACTAGCGGGGCCTTCACAGATACGCAGTATTTT. The J gene is TRBJ2-3, the V gene TRBV5-4; 13 bases align to TRBD2. Looked up from germline, CDR1 is SGHNT and CDR2 is YYREEE (reference sequence). The J segment lost 2 bases and the V segment lost 5 bases, leaving 8 bases of the junction unmatched. The CDR3 contains 17 residues.

The chain combines TRBV30 with TRBJ1-4, with D unclear. The CDR3 covers 15 residues. V lost 0 bases and J lost 6, with 14 bases in between. Germline CDR1 is GTSNPN and CDR2 is SVGIG (reference sequence). The CDR3 DNA follows: TGTGCCTGGAGTGTAGGACTCCTAAAATATGAAAAACTGTTTTTT. As protein: CAWSVGLLKYEKLFF.

The chain links TRBV9 to TRBJ2-1; TRBD2 might be the D (5 bases). This CDR3 contains 15 residues. From germline, CDR1 is SGDLS and CDR2 YYNGEE. The germline V and J ends were trimmed by 1 base and 5 bases, with 13 bases remaining between them. Here the CDR3 reads CASSVYADGNNEQFF. CDR3 bases: TGTGCCAGCAGCGTATACGCGGACGGGAACAATGAGCAGTTCTTC.

The chain carries TRBV28 and TRBJ1-3, with D unclear. Trimming left V 5 bases short and J 1 base short, with 15 bases between. The CDR3 sequence is 16 residues long. The germline CDR1 and CDR2 sequences are MDHEN and SYDVKM. The CDR3 sequence is CASSPRTVYSGNTIYF. Written as DNA, the CDR3 is TGTGCCAGCAGTCCTCGGACTGTCTATTCTGGAAACACCATATATTTT.

This clone was seen just once. The chain joins TRBV19 to TRBJ2-3, with TRBD1 matching 7 bases. This CDR3 is built from 17 residues. CDR1 is LNHDA and CDR2 is SQIVND in the germline V gene (reference sequence). V lost 6 bases to trimming and J lost 3 bases; unmatched junction nucleotides: 15. The CDR3 DNA follows: TGTGCCAGTAGCCACCCCCAGGGGGTGGTAGGAACAGATACGCAGTATTTT. It encodes CASSHPQGVVGTDTQYF.

The rearrangement joins TRBV21-1 to TRBJ2-7; the table's D call TRBD2 went unverified against the DNA. TRBV21-1 is a recognized pseudogene. CDR3 length equals 16 residues. CDR3 protein: CASSNGGAGRGYEQYF. The CDR3 DNA follows: TGTGCCAGCAGCAACGGAGGGGCGGGACGGGGCTACGAGCAGTACTTC.

This clone occurred a few times. The chain has TRBV6-5 and TRBJ1-5, with D possibly being TRBD1 (5 bases). Per the germline V gene, CDR1 is MNHEY and CDR2 is SVGAGI. The V gene lost 3 bases and the J gene lost 11 bases, with 17 bases spanning the gap. The CDR3 has 14 residues. The CDR3 coding sequence is TGTGCCAGCAGTTATGGGGGAGTCGGTGGGTCCCAGCATTTT. This translates into CASSYGGVGGSQHF.

The V call is TRBV5-4, the J call TRBJ2-1; 11 nucleotides match TRBD2. Trimming cost V 4 bases and J 6 bases; bases outside gene matches: 6. CDR3 size: 15 residues. Germline V gene data show CDR1 as SGHNT and CDR2 as YYREEE (reference sequence). CDR3 in amino acids: CASSDGLAGTNEQFF. CDR3 nucleotides: TGTGCCAGCAGCGATGGACTAGCGGGTACCAATGAGCAGTTCTTC.

The rearrangement links TRBV19 to TRBJ2-3, with D perhaps matching TRBD1 (6 bases). V was shortened by 5 bases and J by 2 bases, with 8 bases between the two germline ends. CDR3 length equals 13 residues. CDR1 and CDR2 from the germline V gene are LNHDA and SQIVND (reference sequence). The CDR3 region has the DNA TGTGCCAGTAGTCGGACAGTCACAGATACGCAGTATTTT. This gives the protein CASSRTVTDTQYF.

This clone was seen a single time. J is TRBJ2-7 and V is TRBV21-1; the tabulated D call, TRBD2, remains unverified against the DNA. TRBV21-1 is a pseudogene locus. The CDR3 consists of 16 residues. The CDR3 sequence is CASSNGSGSSSYEQYF. The CDR3 bases are TGTGCCAGCAGCAATGGAAGCGGGTCGAGCTCCTACGAGCAGTACTTC.

The rearrangement links TRBV30 to TRBJ1-4; D perhaps matches TRBD1 (5 bases). The CDR3 has 14 amino acids. Germline V lookup: CDR1 GTSNPN, CDR2 SVGIG (reference sequence). Trimming removed 0 bases from V and 4 bases from J, with 9 bases in between. In DNA form, the CDR3 reads TGTGCCTGGAGTGTAGGACACCATAATGAAAAACTGTTTTTT. It is translated as CAWSVGHHNEKLFF.

The chain uses TRBV12-5 and TRBJ2-1; the D is unclear. V lost 0 bases and J lost 8, with 8 bases in between. This CDR3 has 13 amino acids. CDR1 is LGHNT, CDR2 FRNRAP, per germline. The CDR3 bases are TGTGCTAGTGGTTTGGTTACCGGGCATGAGCAGTTCTTC. Its translation is CASGLVTGHEQFF.

This chain links TRBV29-1 with TRBJ2-1; D unresolved. The CDR3 loop spans 14 amino acids. Germline lookup yields CDR1 SQVTM and CDR2 ANQGSEA. V was trimmed by 2 bases and J by 5 bases, leaving 13 bases between them. CDR3 bases: TGCAGCGTTGAAACGGCGAGGTCGGACAATGAGCAGTTCTTC. It translates to CSVETARSDNEQFF.

The chain couples TRBV5-5 to TRBJ2-7; 10 bases fit TRBD1. The germline V gene has CDR1 SGHKS and CDR2 YYEKEE (reference sequence). CDR3 size: 14 residues. The J segment lost 4 bases and the V segment lost 4 bases, leaving 5 bases of the junction unmatched. CDR3 in amino acids: CASSTGQGLYEQYF. The CDR3 DNA reads as TGTGCCAGCAGCACGGGACAGGGGCTATACGAGCAGTACTTC.

This chain joins TRBV6-6 and TRBJ2-5, with 10 bases that match TRBD2. The CDR3 consists of 15 residues. Trimming cost V 2 bases and J 6 bases; bases outside gene matches: 6. Germline CDR1 and CDR2: MNHNY and SVGAGI (reference sequence). CDR3: CASSYGTSESKTQYF. CDR3 coding DNA: TGTGCCAGCAGTTACGGGACTAGCGAATCAAAGACCCAGTACTTC.

This clone was counted once. This chain uses TRBV15 with TRBJ2-3; a possible D gene is TRBD1 (6 bases). This CDR3 spans 15 amino acids. Germline CDR1 reads LNHNV; CDR2 reads YYDKDF (reference sequence). V was pared by 8 bases and J by 1 base, with 16 bases between. CDR3: CATGLRGIRTDTQYF. The CDR3 DNA reads as TGTGCCACCGGATTAAGGGGGATTCGCACAGATACGCAGTATTTT. Using reference TRBV15 and TRBJ2-3 for the parts outside the CDR3, the full variable domain is DAMVIQNPRYQVTQFGKPVTLSCSQTLNHNVMYWYQQKSSQAPKLLFHYYDKDFNNEADTPDNFQSRRPNTSFCFLDIRSPGLGDTAMYLCATGLRGIRTDTQYFGPGTRLTVL.

The chain links TRBV10-1 to TRBJ2-3; 11 bases map to TRBD2. The CDR3 loop spans 14 amino acids. The germline CDR1 and CDR2 sequences are WNHNN and SYGVQD (reference sequence). The V gene end was trimmed by 6 bases and the J gene end by 6 bases; junction bases not matched to a gene: 5. CDR3 in DNA: TGCGCCAGCAGCCCTGGGACTAGCGGCGATACGCAGTATTTT. Translated: CASSPGTSGDTQYF.

V usage is TRBV7-2 and J usage is TRBJ2-5; D tentatively fits TRBD1 or TRBD2 (5 bases each). With 5 bases removed from V and 2 bases from J, the gap between germline ends came to 12 bases. CDR3 length equals 14 residues. Germline V gene data show CDR1 as SGHTA and CDR2 as FQGNSA. This CDR3 is CASSPRGLQETQYF. CDR3 nucleotides: TGTGCCAGCAGCCCGAGGGGCTTGCAAGAGACCCAGTACTTC. The variable domain in full, completed from reference TRBV7-2 and TRBJ2-5, reads GAGVSQSPSNKVTEKGKDVELRCDPISGHTALYWYRQSLGQGLEFLIYFQGNSAPDKSGLPSDRFSAERTGGSVSTLTIQRTQQEDSAVYLCASSPRGLQETQYFGPGTRLLVL.

This sequence joins TRBV4-2 and TRBJ2-1; D remains ambiguous. The CDR3 extends over 16 amino acids. V was shortened by 0 bases and J by 5 bases, with 14 bases between the two germline ends. In germline, CDR1 is LGHNA, CDR2 YNFKEQ. The chain's CDR3 is CASSQDLGNSDNEQFF. The DNA of the CDR3 is TGTGCCAGCAGCCAAGATTTGGGGAATTCGGACAATGAGCAGTTCTTC.

The rearrangement uses TRBV9 and TRBJ2-1; 8 bases line up with TRBD1. The trim removed 0 bases at V and 7 bases at J, leaving 6 bases unmatched. This CDR3 region has 15 residues. Germline assignment: CDR1 SGDLS and CDR2 YYNGEE. The CDR3 here is CASSVAQGVWNEQFF. CDR3 nucleotides: TGTGCCAGCAGCGTAGCACAGGGGGTGTGGAATGAGCAGTTCTTC.

The rearrangement uses TRBV10-2 and TRBJ1-2; TRBD1 agrees at 7 bases. This CDR3 is built from 12 residues. V lost 6 bases and J lost 8; bases outside the gene matches: 6. Germline loops: CDR1 WSHSY, CDR2 SAAADI. The CDR3 spells CASSLDRIGYTF. The CDR3 region has the DNA TGCGCCAGCAGCCTGGACAGGATCGGCTACACCTTC.

This clone was recorded once. The genes are TRBV5-6 and TRBJ2-7; 10 bases fit TRBD1. The CDR3 loop spans 15 amino acids. Germline trimming cut 0 bases from V and 0 bases from J; bases unmatched to any gene: 0. Germline V gene data show CDR1 as SGHDT and CDR2 as YYEEEE. The CDR3 reads CASSLGTGGSYEQYF. CDR3 coding DNA: TGTGCCAGCAGCTTGGGGACAGGGGGCTCCTACGAGCAGTACTTC.